These 11 T cell receptor beta chains were sequenced from one sample in a study of follicular helper T cells after annual influenza vaccination. Profiled with immunoSEQ multiplex PCR; TCRdb holds only in-frame clones, not every one. The sample holds thousands of clones, approximately 85% seen once. The time point is: 2014-2015 season, pre-vaccination. The specimen was CXCR5+ CD38- circulating T follicular helper cells from blood, collected on the day of influenza vaccination. Subset indicated: circulating Tfh, non-naive CD4+CXCR5+PD-1+ (ICOS+CD38+ or ICOS-CD38-). The receptors come from an adult who received the influenza vaccine.

The rearrangement uses TRBV7-2 and TRBJ2-5; no firm D call. V lost 1 base, J lost 5 bases, and 8 bases lay in between. The CDR3 is 13 residues long. The germline CDR1 and CDR2 sequences are SGHTA and FQGNSA. CDR3 residues: CASSLDMWETQYF. CDR3 nucleotide sequence: TGTGCCAGCAGCTTAGACATGTGGGAGACCCAGTACTTC.

This chain uses TRBV5-4 with TRBJ2-3, with 10 bases identical to TRBD2. With V trimmed by 5 bases and J by 5 bases, 5 bases remained unmatched. CDR3 length: 14 residues. CDR1 and CDR2 (germline): SGHNT, YYREEE (reference sequence). Here the CDR3 DNA reads TGTGCCAGCAGTCTAGCGGGGGAGAGAGATACGCAGTATTTT. It specifies CASSLAGERDTQYF. The variable domain in full, with the rest retrieved from reference TRBV5-4 and TRBJ2-3, is ETGVTQSPTHLIKTRGQQVTLRCSSQSGHNTVSWYQQALGQGPQFIFQYYREEENGRGNFPPRFSGLQFPNYSSELNVNALELDDSALYLCASSLAGERDTQYFGPGTRLTVL.

The chain uses TRBV15 and TRBJ1-5, with 11 positions matching TRBD1. This CDR3 is 19 amino acids long. V gave up 5 bases and J gave up 0 bases; unmatched junction bases: 12. Per germline, CDR1 LNHNV and CDR2 YYDKDF (reference sequence). The DNA of the CDR3 is TGTGCCACCAGCCCACGGACAGGGGGCATTTTTTATAGCAATCAGCCCCAGCATTTT. Translating it yields CATSPRTGGIFYSNQPQHF.

The chain combines TRBV5-5 with TRBJ2-7; D uncertain. Deletions cut 1 base from V and 2 bases from J, with 13 bases between. Germline CDR1 reads SGHKS; CDR2 reads YYEKEE (reference sequence). The CDR3 runs 15 residues. This CDR3 reads CASSLRAAETYEQYF. The CDR3 coding sequence is TGTGCCAGCAGCTTGAGAGCAGCCGAAACCTACGAGCAGTACTTC.

The chain has TRBV21-1 and TRBJ1-4; the DNA was not compared with TRBD1, the D call given in the table. TRBV21-1 corresponds to a pseudogene. The CDR3 covers 17 residues. The CDR3 DNA sequence: TGTGCCAGCAGCAAAGAAGAGGGGGAGAGAACTAATGAAAAACTGTTTTTT. Protein sequence: CASSKEEGERTNEKLFF.

The rearrangement links TRBV18 to TRBJ2-1, with 8 bases lining up with TRBD2. The trim removed 6 bases at V and 3 bases at J, leaving 13 bases unmatched. There are 17 residues in the CDR3. Per germline, CDR1 KGHSH and CDR2 LQKENI. This CDR3 reads CASSPGGTSGFYNEQFF. CDR3 DNA: TGTGCCAGCTCTCCCGGAGGTACTAGCGGATTCTACAATGAGCAGTTCTTC.

The chain joins TRBV6-6 to TRBJ1-2; perhaps TRBD1 as D (6 bases). The CDR3 extends over 14 amino acids. CDR1 is MNHNY, CDR2 SVGAGI, per germline (reference sequence). Trimming took 5 bases from V and 6 from J, leaving 16 bases between them. CDR3 nucleotides: TGTGCCAGCAGTCTAATACAGGGCCTTGATGGCTACACCTTC. Amino acid sequence: CASSLIQGLDGYTF.

This rearrangement joins TRBV7-8 to TRBJ1-2, with D possibly matching TRBD1 (5 bases). Between the trimmed V and J ends, which lost 0 bases and 7 bases, there was a span of 12 bases. This CDR3 spans 14 amino acids. CDR1 and CDR2 from the germline V gene are SGHVS and FQNEAQ. The CDR3 reads CASSLAGGAGGYTF. The CDR3 DNA reads as TGTGCCAGCAGCTTAGCGGGCGGGGCCGGTGGCTACACCTTC.

V usage is TRBV7-8 and J usage is TRBJ2-1; D might be TRBD1 (6 bases). This CDR3 has 12 amino acids. V dropped 5 bases and J dropped 9 bases, with 11 bases sitting between them. CDR1 and CDR2 from the germline V gene are SGHVS and FQNEAQ. CDR3 DNA sequence: TGTGCCAGCAGCCCAGACAGGCGTGAGCAGTTCTTC. Protein: CASSPDRREQFF. Combining the CDR3 with reference TRBV7-8 and TRBJ2-1 gives the whole variable domain GAGVSQSPRYKVAKRGQDVALRCDPISGHVSLFWYQQALGQGPEFLTYFQNEAQLDKSGLPSDRFFAERPEGSVSTLKIQRTQQEDSAVYLCASSPDRREQFFGPGTRLTVL.

This sequence joins TRBV19 and TRBJ2-3; D gene unclear. Germline values: CDR1 LNHDA, CDR2 SQIVND (reference sequence). Trimming cost V 5 bases and J 6 bases, with 9 bases left between them. CDR3 length: 12 residues. CDR3 loop: CASSVLGDTQYF. Written as DNA, the CDR3 is TGTGCCAGTAGTGTCCTAGGGGATACGCAGTATTTT.

V usage is TRBV5-4 and J usage is TRBJ2-6, with 9 bases aligning to TRBD1. This CDR3 region has 17 residues. Germline CDR1 SGHNT, CDR2 YYREEE (reference sequence). Germline trimming cut 3 bases from V and 0 bases from J; bases unmatched to any gene: 4. CDR3 in amino acids: CASSSGQGNSGANVLTF. The CDR3 nucleotides are TGTGCCAGCAGCTCAGGACAGGGGAACTCTGGGGCCAACGTCCTGACTTTC.